This T cell receptor beta chain came from a study of molecular identifiers for immune sequencing clone quantification (dated by TCRdb to 2017 to 2018). With regard to the full study: For a replicate experiment, RNA from around 20,000 or 100,000 naive CD8 T cells was divided into five aliquots, and four of the five aliquots were sequenced. The study was a methods study using CD8 T cells to benchmark molecular-identifier clustering-based TCR repertoire sequencing (MIDCIRS) and TCR RNA copy counting.

Preparation of the library involved PCR. Sequenced using an Illumina HiSeq 4000. Bulk TCR libraries were prepared as previously described, using TCR primers listed in Table S5. The Qiagen AllPrep DNA/RNA kit was used to purify total RNA. Before any analysis, reads coming from multiple sequencing runs of the same library were combined into one pool. Concerning the study's data processing: Reads were retained only if the reads had an exact TCR constant sequence, and the retained reads were trimmed to 150 nt and grouped according to their 12-nt molecular barcodes. Within each barcode group, reads were sub-clustered at a 15% Levenshtein threshold, and quality-weighted consensus sequences were built per RNA molecule. Non-functional sequences were discarded, and so were lower-count sequences lying one edit away from another sequence. Based on fitting two negative binomial distributions, any barcode sub-cluster with under 20% of the maximum read count was discarded. TCRdb trimmed public reads at Q25 via fastp, called clones via MiXCR and kept in-frame beta chains. All rows with the same CDR3 protein become a single entry with the most common DNA and genes. Here the V and J calls rest on TCRdb's processing, not on the authors' analysis. This sample has 550,000 to 750,000 distinct CDR3 sequences in its table, and 15% to 20% of those were observed once. The ten largest clones add up to under 0.95% of the sample.

This clonotype was seen ten or more times. Its antigen remains undetermined. Nothing much larger sits one base from this clone, and base qualities are not available. Overall results and qualifications from the work: About 2.9 recovered TCR RNA copies per cell were obtained by modeling, versus about 10 by digital PCR, implying a capture efficiency of about 30%. In CMV-specific effector cells, over 99% of molecules were held by clones above 20 RNA copies, whereas under 1% of molecules were held by such clones in naive cells. Highly expanded clone sizes could be underestimated if identical TCR molecules share a barcode. A single cell's worth of spiked-in Jurkat TCR RNA was reported detectable even among 750,000 to 1,000,000 naive CD8 T cells. When barcode sub-clustering was left out, chimeric consensus sequences inflated TCR diversity, with chimeras reaching as high as 47%. The naive libraries included spiked-in Jurkat TCR RNA (roughly eleven copies' worth), and this Jurkat TCR RNA is not part of the donor repertoire.

Trimmed from V: 1 base; trimmed from J: 3 bases; junction bases lacking a gene match: 3. The germline V gene sets CDR1 to SGHDT and CDR2 to YYEEEE. Inclusive of the bounding cysteine and phenylalanine, the CDR3 is 15 residues long. The read is trimmed to its CDR3 DNA, 45 bases read in frame from base 1. Libraries of naive CD8 T cells were generated from roughly 21,000 to 960,000 sorted cells, with 10%, 30% or 50% of the purified RNA used. Naive CD8 T cells, defined as CD8+CD4-CCR7+CD45RA+, were FACS-sorted into RLT Plus buffer on a BD FACSAria II. To test detection sensitivity, Jurkat RNA equal to 9 to 10 TCR copies was added to samples of about 17,000-1,100,000 naive CD8 T cells. CD8 T cells were enriched using RosetteSep CD8+ T Cell Enrichment Cocktail and Ficoll-Paque, and the enriched cells then underwent ACK red cell lysis.

The sequence joins TRBV5-6 to TRBJ2-2; 7 bases in the middle match TRBD1. This TCR was sampled from a human donor in good health. Some libraries in this study had Jurkat cell RNA spiked in. The sequenced sample consisted of naive CD8+ T cells from blood, with Jurkat cell RNA spiked in. The cell subset or site label on this specimen signifies: FACS-sorted CD8+CD4-CCR7+CD45RA+ naive T cells. The CDR3 corresponds to CASSLRGQYTGELFF. The DNA sequence reads TGTGCCAGCAGCTTGAGGGGGCAATACACCGGGGAGCTGTTTTTT.